Below, 31 T cell receptor beta chains from the same sample are listed, as sequenced in a study of beta chain features in type 1 diabetes. Reverse transcription of all isolated RNA meant that expressed TCRB transcripts were sequenced. Produced via immunoSEQ multiplex PCR; TCRdb's table is partial and in-frame only. The data hold about 240,000 clones, with 11% to 15% observed a single time. Findings of the study overall: Moderately but significantly shorter TCRB CDR3s were found in Type 1 diabetes patients in all four CD4+ subsets.

The antigens of these receptors remain unknown. The sample taken for sequencing was naive CD4+ T cells from blood. These receptors all come from a man in his thirties or forties with type 1 diabetes.

In regard to this clone: Different DNA sequences within this sample yield the same CDR3. Here the CDR3 DNA reads TGTGCCAGCAGCTTAGAGGCAGGGGGGCAGGAGACCCAGTACTTC. It codes for CASSLEAGGQETQYF. This chain connects TRBV7-2 to TRBJ2-5, with D perhaps matching TRBD1 (7 bases). This CDR3 is built from 15 residues. Germline CDR1 and CDR2: SGHTA and FQGNSA. V lost 1 base and J lost 5, with 14 bases in between.

The V gene is TRBV19, the J gene TRBJ1-2; D uncertain. Trimming shortened V by 4 bases and J by 7 bases, and 10 bases separated the two germline ends. Germline-derived CDR1 and CDR2 are LNHDA and SQIVND (reference sequence). This CDR3 spans 12 amino acids. Written as DNA, the CDR3 is TGTGCCAGTAGTAACGGTGGTATTGGCTACACCTTC. It yields the protein CASSNGGIGYTF.

The chain links TRBV5-4 to TRBJ2-4, with 13 bases aligning to TRBD2. Germline V gene lookup returns CDR1 SGHNT and CDR2 YYREEE (reference sequence). The CDR3 sequence is 17 residues long. V lost 4 bases, J lost 1 base, and 5 bases stayed unmatched. CDR3 protein: CASSLGTSGTAKNIQYF. The CDR3 DNA sequence: TGTGCCAGCAGCCTAGGGACTAGCGGGACGGCCAAAAACATTCAGTACTTC.

In its sample, this clone was seen a few times. J is TRBJ2-5 and V is TRBV7-2; D perhaps matches TRBD1 (5 bases). The CDR3 spans 13 residues. Per the germline V gene, CDR1 is SGHTA and CDR2 is FQGNSA. V gave up 5 bases and J gave up 3 bases, with 10 bases separating them. As DNA, the CDR3 is TGTGCCAGCAGCCCAAGGGGCGAAGAGACCCAGTACTTC. Protein: CASSPRGEETQYF.

This clone has only a few counts. The rearrangement joins TRBV23-1 to TRBJ1-5, with 7 bases aligning to TRBD1. TRBV23-1 is annotated as an ORF whose role is uncertain. The CDR3 is made up of 21 amino acids. The V and J ends lost 0 bases and 0 bases, in that order; junction bases with no gene match: 17. The CDR3 DNA follows: TGCGCCAGCAGTCAATCGCCTAGACAGGGAGTATCATTTGATAGCAATCAGCCCCAGCATTTT. It yields the protein CASSQSPRQGVSFDSNQPQHF.

The chain is built from TRBV9 and TRBJ1-5, with D uncertain. Trimming removed 0 bases from V and 5 bases from J, with 9 bases in between. The length of the CDR3 is 14 residues. Germline CDR1 reads SGDLS; CDR2 reads YYNGEE. The CDR3 is CASSVGEGDQPQHF. The CDR3 coding sequence is TGTGCCAGCAGCGTAGGGGAGGGAGATCAGCCCCAGCATTTT.

The chain uses TRBV6-1 and TRBJ1-1; perhaps TRBD1 as D (6 bases). CDR1 and CDR2 (germline): MNHNS, SASEGT. V shed 2 bases and J shed 5 bases, with 12 bases lying between them. The CDR3 covers 14 residues. CDR3 residues: CASSEWGPETEAFF. The CDR3 DNA reads TGTGCCAGCAGTGAATGGGGGCCGGAAACTGAAGCTTTCTTT.

There are a few counts of this clone. V usage is TRBV10-3 and J usage is TRBJ2-7, with TRBD1 identical over 8 bases. The CDR3 runs 16 residues. Trimming at V came to 6 bases and at J to 2 bases, leaving 12 bases not matched to a gene. From germline, CDR1 is ENHRY and CDR2 SYGVKD. CDR3 nucleotide sequence: TGTGCCATCAGCGGACTCCGGGACAGGTCACCCTACGAGCAGTACTTC. Translated: CAISGLRDRSPYEQYF.

The CDR3 DNA is TGTGCCAGCAGTAAACAGGGGGCTCAAGAGACCCAGTACTTC. It encodes CASSKQGAQETQYF. The genes are TRBV25-1 and TRBJ2-5; TRBD1 agrees at 9 bases. Germline loops: CDR1 MGHDK, CDR2 SYGVNS. Trimming cost V 5 bases and J 2 bases; bases outside gene matches: 3. CDR3 size: 14 residues.

The rearrangement joins TRBV10-3 to TRBJ1-2, with D possibly TRBD1 on 6 matching bases. V was cut by 2 bases and J by 7 bases, with 8 bases left in between. The CDR3 contains 12 residues. Germline loops: CDR1 ENHRY, CDR2 SYGVKD. DNA for the CDR3: TGTGCCATCAGTGAGGGACAGTCTGGCTACACCTTC. Translation: CAISEGQSGYTF.

The chain links TRBV5-1 to TRBJ1-2; 9 bases match TRBD1. CDR3 length equals 14 residues. V was clipped by 0 bases and J by 8 bases; unmatched bases: 5. The germline V gene has CDR1 SGHRS and CDR2 YFSETQ. CDR3 residues: CASSLAGQGEGYTF. CDR3 nucleotides: TGCGCCAGCAGCTTGGCGGGACAGGGAGAGGGCTACACCTTC.

This clone has just a few counts. CDR3 DNA: TGTGCCAGTAGTAGGGGGGACAGGGATTTCGCAGACACTGAAGCTTTCTTT. Translated, it gives CASSRGDRDFADTEAFF. The rearrangement links TRBV19 to TRBJ1-1; 9 nucleotides agree with TRBD1. Trimming at V came to 4 bases and at J to 3 bases, leaving 12 bases not matched to a gene. This CDR3 comprises 17 residues. The germline gives CDR1 LNHDA, CDR2 SQIVND (reference sequence).

V and J are TRBV6-6 and TRBJ1-4; D uncertain. The CDR3 runs 14 residues. The V gene's germline CDR1 is MNHNY and CDR2 SVGAGI (reference sequence). Trimming pared 7 bases from V and 8 bases from J, leaving 17 bases between. The CDR3 spells CASIPGGPAEKLFF. The CDR3 DNA is TGTGCCAGCATCCCGGGAGGCCCGGCGGAAAAACTGTTTTTT.

This clone was picked up a small number of times. The V and J genes are TRBV29-1 and TRBJ1-1; 7 bases fit TRBD1. The J segment lost 1 base and the V segment lost 7 bases, leaving 3 bases of the junction unmatched. The CDR3 extends over 12 amino acids. Per the germline V gene, CDR1 is SQVTM and CDR2 is ANQGSEA. The CDR3 DNA reads TGCAGCGGGAACAGGGGGAACACTGAAGCTTTCTTT. Its translation is CSGNRGNTEAFF.

The chain links TRBV4-1 to TRBJ2-3; 8 bases match TRBD2. CDR3 length: 17 residues. Germline loops: CDR1 MGHRA, CDR2 YSYEKL. Losses at the gene ends were 2 bases for V and 0 bases for J; bases not matched to a gene: 7. The CDR3 DNA is TGCGCCAGCAGCCAATCCAGCGGGGGTACTAGCACAGATACGCAGTATTTT. Protein sequence: CASSQSSGGTSTDTQYF.

The V call is TRBV2, the J call TRBJ2-2, with D perhaps TRBD2 (5 bases). Germline V lookup: CDR1 SNHLY, CDR2 FYNNEI. Trimming took off 4 bases at V and 4 bases at J, with 16 bases between the two ends. There are 16 residues in the CDR3. CDR3 coding DNA: TGTGCCAGCAGTGGGGCCGCAGCGGTCAGCACCGGGGAGCTGTTTTTT. The encoded protein is CASSGAAAVSTGELFF. The whole variable domain, remainder taken from reference TRBV2 and TRBJ2-2, is EPEVTQTPSHQVTQMGQEVILRCVPISNHLYFYWYRQILGQKVEFLVSFYNNEISEKSEIFDDQFSVERPDGSNFTLKIRSTKLEDSAMYFCASSGAAAVSTGELFFGEGSRLTVL.

This sequence joins TRBV18 and TRBJ2-2, with 10 bases matching TRBD2. J gave up 2 bases and V 3 bases, and 3 bases lay outside the gene matches. The CDR3 has 16 residues. The germline V gene has CDR1 KGHSH and CDR2 LQKENI. The CDR3 bases are TGTGCCAGCTCACCTACTAGCGGGGCCAACACCGGGGAGCTGTTTTTT. Its protein is CASSPTSGANTGELFF.

The chain uses TRBV29-1 and TRBJ1-1; TRBD1 aligns across 9 bases. CDR1 and CDR2 from the germline V gene are SQVTM and ANQGSEA. The CDR3 contains 11 residues. Trimming cost V 6 bases and J 5 bases; bases outside gene matches: 1. CDR3 protein: CSVGQGTEAFF. CDR3 nucleotides: TGCAGCGTCGGACAGGGGACTGAAGCTTTCTTT. Filled out from reference TRBV29-1 and TRBJ1-1, the complete variable domain reads SAVISQKPSRDICQRGTSLTIQCQVDSQVTMMFWYRQQPGQSLTLIATANQGSEATYESGFVIDKFPISRPNLTFSTLTVSNMSPEDSSIYLCSVGQGTEAFFGQGTRLTVV.

The sample holds a few counts of this clone. V and J are TRBV5-1 and TRBJ1-2; D is ambiguous. The CDR3 is 12 residues long. CDR1 and CDR2 (germline): SGHRS, YFSETQ. V dropped 2 bases and J dropped 8 bases, with 10 bases sitting between them. The CDR3 nucleotides read TGCGCCAGCAGCTTCAATGGAGACGGCTACACCTTC. Translating gives CASSFNGDGYTF.

The table lists this clone with a few counts. V and J are TRBV2 and TRBJ2-5; no clear D. Between the trimmed V and J ends, which lost 6 bases and 5 bases, there was a span of 10 bases. This CDR3 spans 12 amino acids. Germline values: CDR1 SNHLY, CDR2 FYNNEI. The CDR3 protein is CASRATGETQYF. CDR3 DNA: TGTGCCAGCAGGGCTACCGGGGAGACCCAGTACTTC.

The V gene is TRBV18, the J gene TRBJ1-1; a possible D gene is TRBD1 (5 bases). CDR1 KGHSH and CDR2 LQKENI come from the germline V gene. Trimming shortened V by 3 bases and J by 0 bases, and 11 bases separated the two germline ends. CDR3 length: 15 amino acids. CDR3 in DNA: TGTGCCAGCTCACCTTTAGACAGTATGAACACTGAAGCTTTCTTT. This gives the protein CASSPLDSMNTEAFF.

The CDR3 DNA reads as TGTGCCAGCAGTCCCGTGGGACAGGGGGCCGGGGAGCTGTTTTTT. Translating it yields CASSPVGQGAGELFF. This chain connects TRBV6-5 to TRBJ2-2, with TRBD1 identical over 11 bases. CDR1 is MNHEY, CDR2 SVGAGI, per germline. The V and J ends lost 5 bases and 6 bases, in that order; junction bases with no gene match: 5. The CDR3 covers 15 residues.

This clone was seen only a few times. This rearrangement joins TRBV19 to TRBJ2-1; weak D call: TRBD2 (7 bases). This CDR3 region has 16 residues. CDR1 LNHDA and CDR2 SQIVND come from the germline V gene (reference sequence). Trimming removed 1 base at V and 0 bases at J, with 10 bases between. The CDR3 is CASSIGGGRSYNEQFF. The CDR3, as DNA: TGTGCCAGTAGTATAGGCGGGGGCCGCTCCTACAATGAGCAGTTCTTC.

V usage is TRBV5-1 and J usage is TRBJ2-1, with D perhaps TRBD1 (5 bases). Germline CDR1 SGHRS, CDR2 YFSETQ. Trimming removed 0 bases at V and 7 bases at J, with 11 bases between. The length of the CDR3 is 14 residues. As DNA, the CDR3 is TGCGCCAGCAGCTTGGCATTCAAGGGGAATGAGCAGTTCTTC. It codes for CASSLAFKGNEQFF.

In DNA, the CDR3 is TGTGCCAGCAGCCTTAGCGGGAATACGCAGTATTTT. Translating it yields CASSLSGNTQYF. The rearrangement links TRBV5-4 to TRBJ2-3; TRBD2 aligns across 8 bases. The ends lost 4 bases at V and 7 bases at J; junction bases unmatched: 2. This CDR3 has 12 amino acids. Germline V CDR1 and CDR2: SGHNT, YYREEE (reference sequence).

V usage is TRBV25-1 and J usage is TRBJ2-1, with 7 bases that match TRBD1. The CDR3 is 13 amino acids. Germline assignment: CDR1 MGHDK and CDR2 SYGVNS. J was trimmed by 6 bases and V by 5 bases; bases with no gene match: 4. As DNA, the CDR3 is TGTGCCAGCAGTTTGACAGGGCGCAATGAGCAGTTCTTC. It yields the protein CASSLTGRNEQFF.

This chain links TRBV6-1 with TRBJ2-5; no firm D call. CDR1 and CDR2 (germline): MNHNS, SASEGT. The germline V and J ends were trimmed by 5 bases and 2 bases, with 15 bases remaining between them. This CDR3 spans 15 amino acids. The DNA of the CDR3 is TGTGCCAGCAGTACCCTGGGCTCGGCACAAGAGACCCAGTACTTC. Residues: CASSTLGSAQETQYF.

The rearrangement joins TRBV10-3 to TRBJ2-7, with a weak D call TRBD2 (6 bases). Germline V gives CDR1 ENHRY, CDR2 SYGVKD. The V end lost 9 bases, the J end lost 4 bases, and 16 bases lay between the germline ends. This CDR3 is built from 13 residues. CDR3 in DNA: TGTGCCATTGCCCCCGGTGGAGGGTACGAGCAGTACTTC. This codes for CAIAPGGGYEQYF.

The chain recombines TRBV7-2 with TRBJ2-3; 12 nucleotides align to TRBD2. V was clipped by 5 bases and J by 8 bases; unmatched bases: 11. Germline V gene sequence: CDR1 SGHTA, CDR2 FQGNSA. This CDR3 has 16 residues. The CDR3 bases are TGTGCCAGCAGCCCTACTAGCGGGAGGCCCCCGCCTACGCAGTATTTT. Protein product: CASSPTSGRPPPTQYF.

This chain connects TRBV6-5 to TRBJ2-7; 9 bases are a match to TRBD1. Germline V gene lookup returns CDR1 MNHEY and CDR2 SVGAGI. V dropped 10 bases and J dropped 5; count of bases not matched to a gene: 9. The CDR3 has 13 amino acids. The CDR3 sequence is CATGGTGPHEQYF. The CDR3 DNA reads as TGTGCCACCGGCGGGACAGGGCCGCACGAGCAGTACTTC.

This chain links TRBV6-1 with TRBJ2-1; possibly TRBD2 for D (5 bases). In germline, CDR1 is MNHNS, CDR2 SASEGT. The V end was cut by 4 bases, the J end by 8 bases, with 9 bases between. This CDR3 comprises 12 residues. As DNA, the CDR3 is TGTGCCAGCAGTGCGCTAGCATATGAGCAGTTCTTC. This gives the protein CASSALAYEQFF.